This T cell receptor (beta chain) was observed in a study of identifying expanded T cells in peripheral blood (dated by TCRdb to the late 2010s). Describing the broader study: Separate aliquots of the same genomic DNA pool were sequenced to produce technical replicates, and four replicates were compared in pairs. Points the paper makes about the study in general: The binomial model flagged roughly 1.3 differentially abundant clones between technical replicates but around 15 over about 2 weeks and 18 to 20 over roughly 4 weeks. Across all healthy-donor time intervals, the beta-binomial model significantly cut both the number of clones called differentially abundant and the false-positive rate. The authors expected that biological variance in healthy repertoires might rise further over much longer intervals, such as months to years. In all healthy donors, the variance in clone template counts between samples taken two to three weeks apart rose significantly as total template count increased.

No immune events such as infections were documented for the healthy donors during the collection period. Blood repertoires from healthy donors were used as a training cohort for calibrating time-dependent variance in a beta-binomial model of differential abundance of T-cell clones. The training cohort comprised ten or so healthy donors, 3 female and 7 male. Donor ages ranged from about 29 to 65 years, with an average of around 45 years. Whole blood from each healthy donor was obtained from a commercial supplier and was collected at three time points two to three weeks apart. For immunosequencing, genomic DNA was extracted from unsorted whole blood. Note on this clone: The antigen it recognizes is unknown. Base-call qualities are not available, and no considerably larger clone is one nucleotide away.

The CDR3, cysteine through phenylalanine, is 13 amino acids long. Kept here is only the CDR3 DNA, which spans 39 bases and is read in frame from base 1. The junction carries 10 bases between V and J, which are trimmed by 4 bases and 4 bases respectively. Reading the germline V gene gives CDR1 MNHEY and CDR2 SVGAGI. The immunoSEQ Assay, which relies on bias-controlled multiplex PCR amplification of genomic DNA, was used to profile TCRbeta CDR3 regions. For the original study's pipeline: To quantify the absolute abundance of each unique TCRbeta CDR3 region, the sequences were collapsed and filtered. Differential abundance was assessed using a binomial (Fisher-equivalent) model and a beta-binomial model in which time-dependent variance fitted from healthy donors was added. Any clone with fewer than 5 combined templates was excluded, and a clone was called differentially abundant if its Benjamini-Hochberg FDR was below 0.01. Beta-binomial variance was modeled as a function of total template count across the two samples using the form v = (b*log(k)+a)^2. Drawn from immuneACCESS, this table holds only the in-frame rearrangements with V and J called that TCRdb kept. Clones are partly lost; checked studies trace under half to an unresolved V gene and leave the rest unexplained. V and J calls and clone size are copied from that table; D and trimming were computed from the DNA. This sample lists tens of thousands of clones; around 89% were detected once. The ten biggest clones cover 19% of the sample.

This clonotype was obtained from a person between 18 and 75 years old in good health. In this chain, TRBV6-5 is recombined with TRBJ1-2; a confident D gene designation cannot be given. The sequenced sample was blood. In nucleotides, the sequence is TGTGCCAGCAGTTCCGGGATCCGCTATGGCTACACCTTC. It translates as CASSSGIRYGYTF.